The source of this T cell receptor (beta chain) is a study of cytomegalovirus exposure and HLA in healthy donors. The J segment lost 0 bases and the V segment lost 5 bases, leaving 5 bases of the junction unmatched. There are 15 residues in the CDR3. CDR1 and CDR2 (germline): MNHNY, SVGAGI (reference sequence). Researchers ran the PCR with 60 Vbeta and 13 Jbeta primers. Assay: immunoSEQ multiplex PCR; the TCRdb copy retains only in-frame clones and omits some. In the table there are more than 200,000 clones, over 60% of which are singletons. Sequenced material: PBMCs. The sequence came from a man aged 35 to 55 in good health and CMV-seronegative. The chain employs TRBV6-6 and TRBJ2-5; the match to TRBD1 covers 8 bases. The CDR3 DNA is TGTGCCAGCAGTCACCCGGGACAGGACCAAGAGACCCAGTACTTC. As protein: CASSHPGQDQETQYF.